These 3 T cell receptor beta chains were all obtained from the same sample, sequenced in a study of blood T cell repertoires in COVID-19 (dated by TCRdb to 2019 to 2021). Library prep was done by the immunoSEQ multiplex PCR assay. The source is immuneACCESS, and TCRdb retained only in-frame sequences with V and J called. Part of the clones is not carried over; for the studies checked, unresolved V genes explain less than half of this, and the remainder is unexplained. This sample holds fewer than 300,000 clones; about 89% were observed only once. The ten largest account for about 10% of the sample. The source material was peripheral blood. The receptors stem from a man aged 40-49 years who had recovered from COVID-19.

This chain connects TRBV5-1 to TRBJ2-7; D gene ambiguous. V lost 4 bases and J 7 bases, leaving 18 bases between the germline ends. The CDR3 is made up of 14 amino acids. The germline V gene encodes CDR1 SGHRS and CDR2 YFSETQ. The CDR3: CASSASPLPGEQYF. The CDR3 DNA is TGCGCCAGCAGCGCGAGTCCCCTCCCCGGGGAGCAGTACTTC.

The chain carries TRBV19 and TRBJ2-1, with 8 nucleotides matching TRBD2. This CDR3 contains 17 residues. Trimming removed 3 bases from V and 2 bases from J; junction bases left unmatched: 9. Germline CDR1 is LNHDA and CDR2 is SQIVND (reference sequence). CDR3 in amino acids: CASSISAIAGPYNEQFF. CDR3 in DNA: TGTGCCAGTAGTATCTCGGCTATAGCGGGACCCTACAATGAGCAGTTCTTC.

The chain links TRBV10-3 to TRBJ2-4; D is possibly TRBD2 (6 bases). Germline CDR1 is ENHRY and CDR2 is SYGVKD. The V and J ends lost 6 bases and 0 bases respectively, with 9 bases between them. The CDR3 totals 14 residues. CDR3: CAIRGTLAKNIQYF. The CDR3 bases are TGTGCCATCAGAGGGACTCTAGCCAAAAACATTCAGTACTTC.